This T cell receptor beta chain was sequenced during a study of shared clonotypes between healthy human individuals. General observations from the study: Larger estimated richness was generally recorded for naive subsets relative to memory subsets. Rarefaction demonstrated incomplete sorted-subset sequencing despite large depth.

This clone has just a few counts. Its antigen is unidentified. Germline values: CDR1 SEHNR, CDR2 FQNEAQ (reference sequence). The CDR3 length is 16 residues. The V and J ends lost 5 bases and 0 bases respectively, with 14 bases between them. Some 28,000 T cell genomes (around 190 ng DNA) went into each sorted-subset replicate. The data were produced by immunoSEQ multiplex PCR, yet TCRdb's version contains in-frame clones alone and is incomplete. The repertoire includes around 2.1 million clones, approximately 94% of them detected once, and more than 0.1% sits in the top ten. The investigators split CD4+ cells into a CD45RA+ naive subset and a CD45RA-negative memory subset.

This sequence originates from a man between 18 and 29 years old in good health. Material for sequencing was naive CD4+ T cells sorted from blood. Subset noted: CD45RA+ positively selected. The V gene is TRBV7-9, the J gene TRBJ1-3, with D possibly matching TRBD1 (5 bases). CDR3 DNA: TGTGCCAGCAGCGACATTCGGGGCTCCTCTGGAAACACCATATATTTT. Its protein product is CASSDIRGSSGNTIYF.